The clone carrying this T cell receptor (beta chain) was seen a single time. Between the trimmed V and J ends, which lost 0 bases and 4 bases, there was a span of 16 bases. The CDR3 covers 16 residues. Germline V CDR1 and CDR2: LGHNT, FRNRAP. The sample is drawn from a study of blood T cell repertoires in COVID-19. Here immunoSEQ multiplex PCR was the method, and the copy in TCRdb shows in-frame clones only, minus some. The sample shows a few hundred thousand clones, around four fifths of them seen only once. This clonotype was sampled from a woman between 50 and 59 years old with active or convalescent COVID-19. This chain uses TRBV12-5 with TRBJ2-7; TRBD1 might be the D (5 bases). Sample: peripheral blood. The CDR3 region is CASGLVAGGQLYEQYF. CDR3 bases: TGTGCTAGTGGTTTGGTAGCTGGTGGACAACTTTACGAGCAGTACTTC.